Listed here are 8 T cell receptor beta chains from one sample, sequenced in a study of T cells in Graves' hyperthyroidism and ophthalmopathy. Authors of the study amplified TCR beta CDR3 regions from RNA transcripts. HTBI primers were employed in a first-round RT-PCR of the TCR CDR3. Each CDR3 protein is one row after TCRdb ran MiXCR on the multiplex PCR reads. The table shows around 700,000 distinct CDR3 sequences, with approximately 18% occurring only once. Input material: blood. The source of these receptors is a woman in her 50s with Graves' hyperthyroidism that later progressed to Graves' ophthalmopathy.

V gene TRBV20-1 combines with J gene TRBJ2-1, with D possibly being TRBD1 or TRBD2 (5 bases each). Trimming removed 3 bases at V and 3 bases at J, with 9 bases between. Germline CDR1 reads DFQATT; CDR2 reads SNEGSKA (reference sequence). The CDR3 sequence is 13 residues long. CDR3 region: CSARGELYNEQFF. The CDR3 DNA reads as TGCAGTGCTAGGGGGGAGCTCTACAATGAGCAGTTCTTC.

Many counts were recorded for this clonotype. The chain is built from TRBV12-3 or TRBV12-4 and TRBJ2-3; D is possibly TRBD1 (6 bases). The germline V and J ends were trimmed by 6 bases and 0 bases, with 13 bases remaining between them. This CDR3 spans 15 amino acids. In DNA form, the CDR3 reads TGTGCCAGCAGGGCCGGGACATTTAGCACAGATACGCAGTATTTT. Protein: CASRAGTFSTDTQYF.

This chain uses TRBV7-9 with TRBJ2-1; the D call may be TRBD1 or TRBD2 (6 bases each). This CDR3 has 16 residues. Germline CDR1 and CDR2: SEHNR and FQNEAQ (reference sequence). The V and J ends lost 5 bases and 9 bases respectively, with 23 bases between them. The CDR3 reads CASSPPRGYRVFEQFF. CDR3 in DNA: TGTGCCAGCAGCCCCCCGCGGGGCTACAGGGTGTTTGAGCAGTTCTTC.

This clonotype was detected a few times. The rearrangement links TRBV7-9 to TRBJ2-5; possibly TRBD1 or TRBD2 for D (5 bases each). The germline V gene has CDR1 SEHNR and CDR2 FQNEAQ (reference sequence). Deletions cut 5 bases from V and 5 bases from J, with 21 bases between. The CDR3 is 16 amino acids. The CDR3 bases are TGTGCCAGCAGCCCCCAACGGGACCCCGTTGGGGAGACCCAGTACTTC. The encoded protein is CASSPQRDPVGETQYF.

This clonotype was counted only a few times. The chain joins TRBV27 to TRBJ2-6, with 7 bases matching TRBD1. The CDR3 has 15 residues. J lost 4 bases, V lost 7 bases, and 7 bases had no gene match. The germline gives CDR1 MNHEY, CDR2 SMNVEV (reference sequence). The CDR3 region has the DNA TGTGCCAGCATCCGACAGGGAGTAGGGGCCAACGTCCTGACTTTC. Translating it yields CASIRQGVGANVLTF.

This clonotype was detected many times. The gene calls are TRBV11-2 and TRBJ2-1; D gene unclear. The germline gives CDR1 SGHAT, CDR2 FQNNGV. V was cut by 0 bases and J by 3 bases, with 9 bases left in between. The CDR3 extends over 15 amino acids. CDR3 in amino acids: CASSLEGSNYNEQFF. CDR3 in DNA: TGTGCCAGCAGCTTAGAGGGCAGCAACTACAATGAGCAGTTCTTC.

This clonotype has more than one count but fewer than ten. V is TRBV6-1 and J is TRBJ2-7, with 9 bases that match TRBD1. CDR3 size: 15 residues. The V and J ends lost 5 bases and 5 bases, in that order; junction bases with no gene match: 10. Per germline, CDR1 MNHNS and CDR2 SASEGT. The CDR3 DNA reads TGTGCCAGCAGTTGGTCGCACAGGGGGCAGGACGAGCAGTACTTC. Its protein is CASSWSHRGQDEQYF.

This clonotype was detected many times. This chain uses TRBV20-1 with TRBJ1-4, with 8 nucleotides matching TRBD1. Germline V CDR1 and CDR2: DFQATT, SNEGSKA (reference sequence). The CDR3 contains 16 residues. V lost 2 bases and J lost 10; bases outside the gene matches: 15. CDR3 region: CSARPRTGLPRAKLFF. DNA for the CDR3: TGCAGTGCTAGACCCAGGACAGGGCTGCCTAGGGCAAAACTGTTTTTT.